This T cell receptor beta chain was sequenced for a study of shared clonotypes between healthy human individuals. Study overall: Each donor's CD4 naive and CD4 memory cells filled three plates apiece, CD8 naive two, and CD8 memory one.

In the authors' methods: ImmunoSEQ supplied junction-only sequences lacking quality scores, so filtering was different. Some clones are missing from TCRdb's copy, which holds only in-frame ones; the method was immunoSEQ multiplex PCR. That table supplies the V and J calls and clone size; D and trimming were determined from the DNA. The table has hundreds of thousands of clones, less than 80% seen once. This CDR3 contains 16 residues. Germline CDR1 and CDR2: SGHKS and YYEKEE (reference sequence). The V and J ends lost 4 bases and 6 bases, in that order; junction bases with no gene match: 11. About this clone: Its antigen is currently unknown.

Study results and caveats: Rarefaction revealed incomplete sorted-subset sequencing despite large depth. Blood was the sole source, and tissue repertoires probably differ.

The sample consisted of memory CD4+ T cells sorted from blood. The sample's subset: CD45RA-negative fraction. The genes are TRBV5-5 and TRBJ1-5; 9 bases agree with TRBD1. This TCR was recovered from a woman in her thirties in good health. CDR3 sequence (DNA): TGTGCCAGCAGCCAAGTAACACAGGGGGCGGGTCAGCCCCAGCATTTT. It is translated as CASSQVTQGAGQPQHF.